The 5 T cell receptor beta chains below were found in one sample sequenced in a study of CD8+ T cells in alopecia areata. Sequencing used cDNA as its template, made by extracting RNA and reverse transcribing it. Sequencing was performed with immunoSEQ multiplex PCR; in TCRdb, only in-frame clones are kept and a portion is missing. Of fewer than 110,000 clones listed, roughly 50% are singletons. The sequencing sample was made of CD4+ T cells sorted from blood. Receptors originate from a human donor in good health.

The V call is TRBV14, the J call TRBJ2-1; the D is unclear. Germline V gives CDR1 SGHDN, CDR2 FVKESK. The CDR3 is 12 residues long. Trimming removed 3 bases at V and 12 bases at J, with 12 bases between. The CDR3 DNA is TGTGCCAGCAGCCAGGCCCACGTTGGGCAGTTCTTC. It yields the protein CASSQAHVGQFF.

This clone was detected only a few times. This chain uses TRBV11-1 with TRBJ2-6, with no clear D. Trimming pared 7 bases from V and 2 bases from J, leaving 12 bases between. The CDR3 sequence is 15 residues long. CDR1 SGHAT and CDR2 FQDESV come from the germline V gene (reference sequence). For the CDR3, the DNA is TGTGCCAGCAACGCCAGGTGGGCTGGGGCCAACGTCCTGACTTTC. It codes for CASNARWAGANVLTF.

This chain uses TRBV29-1 with TRBJ2-7; weak D call: TRBD1 (6 bases). The CDR3 totals 13 residues. Deletions cut 3 bases from V and 0 bases from J, with 9 bases between. In germline, CDR1 is SQVTM, CDR2 ANQGSEA. In DNA, the CDR3 is TGCAGCGTTGATACAGGGAGCTCCTACGAGCAGTACTTC. Translated: CSVDTGSSYEQYF.

The chain has TRBV2 and TRBJ2-2; D is uncertain. Trimming stripped 5 bases from V and 7 bases from J, with 8 bases between. Germline assignment: CDR1 SNHLY and CDR2 FYNNEI. The CDR3 covers 12 residues. The CDR3 DNA is TGTGCCAGCAGTCGTACGAGCGGGGAGCTGTTTTTT. Its translation is CASSRTSGELFF.

Only a few counts were recorded for this clone. This sequence joins TRBV11-3 and TRBJ2-1; TRBD2 aligns across 7 bases. Per germline, CDR1 SGHNT and CDR2 YENEEA. Unmatched junction bases numbered 6, after V lost 5 bases and J lost 5 bases. The CDR3 is 14 residues long. The CDR3 DNA reads as TGTGCCAGCAGCCCGGGAGGCAGCCACAATGAGCAGTTCTTC. Translation: CASSPGGSHNEQFF. The complete variable domain, with remaining parts taken from reference TRBV11-3 and TRBJ2-1, reads EAGVVQSPRYKIIEKKQPVAFWCNPISGHNTLYWYLQNLGQGPELLIRYENEEAVDDSQLPKDRFSAERLKGVDSTLKIQPAELGDSAVYLCASSPGGSHNEQFFGPGTRLTVL.